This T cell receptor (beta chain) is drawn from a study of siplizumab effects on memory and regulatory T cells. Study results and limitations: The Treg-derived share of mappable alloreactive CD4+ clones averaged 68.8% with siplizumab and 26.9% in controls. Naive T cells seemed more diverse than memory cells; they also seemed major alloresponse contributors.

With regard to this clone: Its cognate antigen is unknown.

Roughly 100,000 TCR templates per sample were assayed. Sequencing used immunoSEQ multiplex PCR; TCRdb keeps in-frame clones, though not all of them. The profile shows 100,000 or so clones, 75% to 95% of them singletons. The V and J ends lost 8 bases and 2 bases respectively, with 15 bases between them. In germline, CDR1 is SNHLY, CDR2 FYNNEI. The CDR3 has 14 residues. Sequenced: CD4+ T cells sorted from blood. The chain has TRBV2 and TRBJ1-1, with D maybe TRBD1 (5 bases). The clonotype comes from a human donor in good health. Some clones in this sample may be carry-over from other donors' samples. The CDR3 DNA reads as TGTGCCAGCCGACGTTCACAGGTAAACACTGAAGCTTTCTTT. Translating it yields CASRRSQVNTEAFF.